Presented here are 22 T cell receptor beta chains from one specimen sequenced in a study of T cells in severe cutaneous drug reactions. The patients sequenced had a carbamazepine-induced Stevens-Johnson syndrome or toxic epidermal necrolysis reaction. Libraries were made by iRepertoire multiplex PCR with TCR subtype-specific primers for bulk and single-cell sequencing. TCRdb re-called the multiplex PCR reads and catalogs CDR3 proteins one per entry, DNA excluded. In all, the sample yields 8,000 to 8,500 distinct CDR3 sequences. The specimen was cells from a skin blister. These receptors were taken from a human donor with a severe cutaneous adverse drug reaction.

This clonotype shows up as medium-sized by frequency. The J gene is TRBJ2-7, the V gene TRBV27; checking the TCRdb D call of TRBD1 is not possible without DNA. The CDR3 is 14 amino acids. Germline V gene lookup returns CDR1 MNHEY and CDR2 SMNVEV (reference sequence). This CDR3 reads CASSSRDRSYEQYF.

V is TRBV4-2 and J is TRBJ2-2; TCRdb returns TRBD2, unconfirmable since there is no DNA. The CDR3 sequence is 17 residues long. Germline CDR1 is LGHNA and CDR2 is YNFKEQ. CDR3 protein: CASSRTTSGIGAGELFF.

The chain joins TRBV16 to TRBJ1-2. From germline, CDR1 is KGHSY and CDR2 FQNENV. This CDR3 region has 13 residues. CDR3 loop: CASSQGGSHGYTF. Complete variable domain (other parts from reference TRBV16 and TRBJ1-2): GEEVAQTPKHLVRGEGQKAKLYCAPIKGHSYVFWYQQVLKNEFKFLISFQNENVFDETGMPKERFSAKCLPNSPCSLEIQATKLEDSAVYFCASSQGGSHGYTFGSGTRLTVV.

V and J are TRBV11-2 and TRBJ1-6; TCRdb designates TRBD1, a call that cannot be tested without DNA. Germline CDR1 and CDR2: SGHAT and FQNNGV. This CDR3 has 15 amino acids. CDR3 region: CASSTRTDYNSPLHF. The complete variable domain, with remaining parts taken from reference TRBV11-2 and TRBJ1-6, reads EAGVAQSPRYKIIEKRQSVAFWCNPISGHATLYWYQQILGQGPKLLIQFQNNGVVDDSQLPKDRFSAERLKGVDSTLKIQPAKLEDSAVYLCASSTRTDYNSPLHFGNGTRLTVT.

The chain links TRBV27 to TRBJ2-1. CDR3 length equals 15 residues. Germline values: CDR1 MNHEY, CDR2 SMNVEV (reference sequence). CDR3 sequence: CASSPTLSSYNEQFF.

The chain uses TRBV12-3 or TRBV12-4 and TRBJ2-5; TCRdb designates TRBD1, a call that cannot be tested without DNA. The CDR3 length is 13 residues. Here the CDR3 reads CASSLGGSETQYF.

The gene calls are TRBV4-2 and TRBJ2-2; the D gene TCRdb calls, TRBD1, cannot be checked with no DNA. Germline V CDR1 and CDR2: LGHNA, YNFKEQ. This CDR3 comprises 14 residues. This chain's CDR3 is CASSQVPGPGELFF.

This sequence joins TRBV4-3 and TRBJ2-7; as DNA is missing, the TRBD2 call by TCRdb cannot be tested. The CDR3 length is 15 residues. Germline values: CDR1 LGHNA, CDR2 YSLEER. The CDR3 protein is CASSQDPGDSTEQYF.

CDR3 loop: CATSDAGNPAGGEQYF. The V gene is TRBV24-1, the J gene TRBJ2-7; absent DNA, TCRdb's TRBD1 call cannot be checked. Germline CDR1 KGHDR, CDR2 SFDVKD. There are 16 residues in the CDR3.

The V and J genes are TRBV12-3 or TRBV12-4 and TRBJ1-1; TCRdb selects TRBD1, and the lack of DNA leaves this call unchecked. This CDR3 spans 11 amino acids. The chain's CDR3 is CASNEGGVAFF.

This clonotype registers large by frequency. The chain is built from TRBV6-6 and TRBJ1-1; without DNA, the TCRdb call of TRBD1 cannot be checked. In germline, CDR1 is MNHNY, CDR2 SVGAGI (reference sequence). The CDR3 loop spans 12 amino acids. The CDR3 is CASGDSFTEAFF.

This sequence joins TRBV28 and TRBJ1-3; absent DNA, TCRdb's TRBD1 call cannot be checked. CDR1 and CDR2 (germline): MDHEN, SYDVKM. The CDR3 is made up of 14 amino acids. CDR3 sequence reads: CASSSPRLGNTIYF.

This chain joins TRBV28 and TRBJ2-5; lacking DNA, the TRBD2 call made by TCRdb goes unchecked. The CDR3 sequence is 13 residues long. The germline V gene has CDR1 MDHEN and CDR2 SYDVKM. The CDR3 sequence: CASSGTVKETQYF. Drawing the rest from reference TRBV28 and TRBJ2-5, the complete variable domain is DVKVTQSSRYLVKRTGEKVFLECVQDMDHENMFWYRQDPGLGLRLIYFSYDVKMKEKGDIPEGYSVSREKKERFSLILESASTNQTSMYLCASSGTVKETQYFGPGTRLLVL.

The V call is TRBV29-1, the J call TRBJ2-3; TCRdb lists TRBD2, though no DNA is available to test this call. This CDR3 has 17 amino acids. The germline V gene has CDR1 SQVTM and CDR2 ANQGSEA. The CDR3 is CSVDGHQLAGYTDTQYF.

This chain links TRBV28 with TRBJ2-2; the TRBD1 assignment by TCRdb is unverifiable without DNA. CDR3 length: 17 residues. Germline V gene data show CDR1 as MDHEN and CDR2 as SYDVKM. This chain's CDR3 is CASREYGGASNVGELFF.

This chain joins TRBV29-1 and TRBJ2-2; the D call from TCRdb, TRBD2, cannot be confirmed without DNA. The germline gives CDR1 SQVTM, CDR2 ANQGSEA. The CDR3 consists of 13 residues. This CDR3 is CSAGLAGTGELFF.

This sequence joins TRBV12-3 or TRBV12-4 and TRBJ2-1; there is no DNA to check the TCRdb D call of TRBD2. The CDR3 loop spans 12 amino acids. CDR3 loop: CASWGLKDEQFF.

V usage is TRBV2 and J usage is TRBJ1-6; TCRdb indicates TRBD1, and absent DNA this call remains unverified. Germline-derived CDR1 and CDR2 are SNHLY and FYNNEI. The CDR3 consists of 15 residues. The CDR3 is CASSPGTDYNSPLHF.

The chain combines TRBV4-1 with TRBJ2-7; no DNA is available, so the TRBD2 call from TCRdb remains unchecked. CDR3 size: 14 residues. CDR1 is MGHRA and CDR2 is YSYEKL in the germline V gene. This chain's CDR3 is CASSQRGEAYEQYF.

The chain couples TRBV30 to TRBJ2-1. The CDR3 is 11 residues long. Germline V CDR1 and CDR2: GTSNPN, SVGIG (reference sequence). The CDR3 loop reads CAWSVGNEQFF.

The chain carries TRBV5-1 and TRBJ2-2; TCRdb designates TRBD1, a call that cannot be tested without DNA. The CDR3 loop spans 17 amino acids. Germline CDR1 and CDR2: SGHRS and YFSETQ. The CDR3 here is CASSPTPGQAIIGELFF.

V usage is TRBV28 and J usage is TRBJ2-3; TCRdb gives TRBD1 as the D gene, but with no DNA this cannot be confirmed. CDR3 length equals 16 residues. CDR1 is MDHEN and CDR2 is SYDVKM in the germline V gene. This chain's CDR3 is CASSSDRDVSTDTQYF.